This T cell receptor beta chain was retrieved from a study of radiation and T cells in renal cell carcinoma. The time point is: baseline pretreatment blood. Noted treatment: 15 Gy SBRT to primary tumor, nephrectomy 4 weeks later. The repertoire was sequenced with immunoSEQ multiplex PCR; TCRdb's copy has only in-frame clones and lacks some. This table has some 150,000 clones, 70% to 90% appearing once. The germline gives CDR1 SGHRS, CDR2 YFSETQ. Trimming removed 4 bases at V and 6 bases at J, with 17 bases between. This CDR3 has 14 residues. V gene TRBV5-1 combines with J gene TRBJ2-7; tentative D call: TRBD2 (6 bases). Sequences were derived from blood, sampled from a patient whose treatment included radiotherapy and nephrectomy. The clonotype was recovered from a woman aged 50 to 60 with renal cell carcinoma. The CDR3 DNA is TGCGCCAGCAGCCCGGGACTTGGAGGCTCCGAGCAGTACTTC. It translates to CASSPGLGGSEQYF. The full variable domain, rest sourced from reference TRBV5-1 and TRBJ2-7, is KAGVTQTPRYLIKTRGQQVTLSCSPISGHRSVSWYQQTPGQGLQFLFEYFSETQRNKGNFPGRFSGRQFSNSRSEMNVSTLELGDSALYLCASSPGLGGSEQYFGPGTRLTVT.